Listed below are T cell receptor beta chains from one sample, sequenced in a study of immune evolution from preneoplasia to lung adenocarcinoma. Repertoires were generated with immunoSEQ multiplex PCR, while TCRdb's copy carries only in-frame clones and drops some. The repertoire holds around 11,000 clones, roughly 85% seen once, with around 1.7% in the top ten. Sequencing was performed on FFPE minimally invasive lung adenocarcinoma tissue. These receptors were collected from a person between 70 and 80 years old with lung adenocarcinoma. CDR3s include the opening cysteine and the closing phenylalanine or tryptophan. Fields, in order: clone size, J gene, D gene, V gene, CDR3 protein, CDR3 DNA. The D gene is left open where the match is weak. Clone size is stated in some rows and not others, as once, few, many or a class when expanded.

size: .; J: TRBJ2-3; D: TRBD2; V: TRBV9; CDR3: CASSPTTTGRGVDTQYF; DNA: TGTGCCAGCAGCCCTACCACGACCGGGCGGGGGGTAGATACGCAGTATTTT
size: .; J: TRBJ2-5; D: TRBD1; V: TRBV15; CDR3: CATSPDRRYQETQYF; DNA: TGTGCCACCAGCCCGGACAGGAGGTACCAAGAGACCCAGTACTTC
size: .; J: TRBJ1-1; D: .; V: TRBV30; CDR3: CAWNQGWGTEAFF; DNA: TGTGCCTGGAACCAGGGGTGGGGGACTGAAGCTTTCTTT
size: .; J: TRBJ2-5; D: TRBD1; V: TRBV5-1; CDR3: CASSPDRGPVRETQYF; DNA: TGCGCCAGCAGCCCGGACAGGGGCCCTGTAAGGGAGACCCAGTACTTC
size: .; J: TRBJ1-4; D: TRBD1; V: TRBV6-5; CDR3: CASSYPRQGRIEKLFF; DNA: TGTGCCAGCAGTTACCCCCGACAGGGACGAATTGAAAAACTGTTTTTT
size: .; J: TRBJ2-1; D: .; V: TRBV6-1; CDR3: CASSEGDGRNEQFF; DNA: TGTGCCAGCAGTGAAGGTGACGGAAGAAATGAGCAGTTCTTC
size: once; J: TRBJ2-5; D: .; V: TRBV29-1; CDR3: CSVNPGTQETQYF; DNA: TGCAGCGTAAATCCCGGGACCCAAGAGACCCAGTACTTC
size: .; J: TRBJ1-3; D: .; V: TRBV30; CDR3: CAWSTGNSGNTIYF; DNA: TGTGCCTGGAGTACAGGAAACTCTGGAAACACCATATATTTT
size: .; J: TRBJ2-2; D: .; V: TRBV29-1; CDR3: CSVAVGTMKGELFF; DNA: TGCAGCGTCGCGGTGGGAACCATGAAGGGGGAGCTGTTTTTT
size: .; J: TRBJ1-5; D: TRBD1; V: TRBV5-8; CDR3: CASSPTTGANQPQHF; DNA: TGTGCCAGCAGCCCCACGACAGGGGCCAATCAGCCCCAGCATTTT
size: .; J: TRBJ2-2; D: .; V: TRBV30; CDR3: CAWSVEFKTGELFF; DNA: TGTGCCTGGAGTGTGGAGTTCAAAACCGGGGAGCTGTTTTTT
size: few; J: TRBJ1-1; D: .; V: TRBV21-1; CDR3: CASSKDGHTEAFF; DNA: TGTGCCAGCAGCAAAGACGGACACACTGAAGCTTTCTTT
size: .; J: TRBJ1-2; D: .; V: TRBV7-3; CDR3: CASSLSGALNYGYTF; DNA: TGTGCCAGCAGCTTAAGCGGGGCCCTTAACTATGGCTACACCTTC
size: .; J: TRBJ1-4; D: .; V: TRBV6-7; CDR3: CASRQPRGSRRGHNTNEKLFF; DNA: TGTGCCAGCAGGCAACCTCGGGGCTCCCGTAGGGGCCATAATACTAATGAAAAACTGTTTTTT
size: .; J: TRBJ2-6; D: .; V: TRBV9; CDR3: CASSVTWGRNDPGTKLGANVLTF; DNA: TGTGCCAGCAGCGTAACCTGGGGAAGGAACGATCCGGGGACGAAACTTGGGGCCAACGTCTTGACTTTC
size: .; J: TRBJ2-5; D: .; V: TRBV5-1; CDR3: CASSLVGMQETQYF; DNA: TGCGCCAGCAGCTTGGTGGGGATGCAAGAGACCCAGTACTTC
size: .; J: TRBJ1-6; D: .; V: TRBV19; CDR3: CASSSWGTPLHF; DNA: TGTGCCAGTAGTTCCTGGGGTACACCCCTCCACTTT
size: .; J: TRBJ2-5; D: .; V: TRBV7-3; CDR3: CASSLGGWNQETQYF; DNA: TGTGCCAGCAGCTTAGGCGGGTGGAACCAAGAGACCCAGTACTTC
size: .; J: TRBJ1-2; D: .; V: TRBV10-2; CDR3: CASSDAPTDGYTF; DNA: TGCGCCAGCAGTGATGCCCCGACAGATGGCTACACCTTC
size: .; J: TRBJ2-7; D: TRBD1; V: TRBV5-1; CDR3: CASSLPTGAEQYF; DNA: TGCGCCAGCAGCTTACCGACAGGGGCCGAGCAGTACTTC
size: .; J: TRBJ2-7; D: .; V: TRBV11-2; CDR3: CASSLDRSSYEQYF; DNA: TGTGCCAGCAGCTTAGACAGGAGCTCCTACGAGCAGTACTTC
size: .; J: TRBJ1-2; D: .; V: TRBV7-9; CDR3: CASSLDWEQNYGYTF; DNA: TGTGCCAGCAGCTTAGATTGGGAGCAGAACTATGGCTACACCTTC
size: .; J: TRBJ2-1; D: .; V: TRBV15; CDR3: CATSRDPGAEQFF; DNA: TGTGCCACCAGCAGAGACCCAGGCGCTGAGCAGTTCTTC
size: .; J: TRBJ1-4; D: TRBD1; V: TRBV11-2; CDR3: CASSSRTGDNEKLFF; DNA: TGTGCCAGCAGCTCTCGGACAGGGGATAATGAAAAACTGTTTTTT
size: once; J: TRBJ1-5; D: .; V: TRBV11-3; CDR3: CASSLGGGTGIRSNQPQHF; DNA: TGTGCCAGCAGCCTCGGAGGGGGGACGGGGATAAGGAGCAATCAGCCCCAGCATTTT
size: .; J: TRBJ2-6; D: .; V: TRBV5-5; CDR3: CASSLSGSGANVLTF; DNA: TGTGCCAGCAGTCTTAGCGGCTCTGGGGCCAACGTCCTGACTTTC
size: .; J: TRBJ1-2; D: TRBD1; V: TRBV15; CDR3: CATSRDTGQGTNYGYTF; DNA: TGTGCCACCAGCAGAGATACGGGACAGGGAACTAACTATGGCTACACCTTC
size: .; J: TRBJ2-3; D: .; V: TRBV29-1; CDR3: CSLGTPGTDTQYF; DNA: TGCAGCCTTGGGACGCCCGGCACAGATACGCAGTATTTT
size: .; J: TRBJ2-7; D: TRBD2; V: TRBV10-1; CDR3: CASSETLAGSYEQYF; DNA: TGCGCCAGCAGTGAGACCCTAGCGGGTTCCTACGAGCAGTACTTC
size: .; J: TRBJ1-1; D: TRBD1; V: TRBV7-3; CDR3: CASSRDRVTTEAFF; DNA: TGTGCCAGCAGCCGGGACAGGGTCACTACTGAAGCTTTCTTT
size: .; J: TRBJ2-7; D: .; V: TRBV6-5; CDR3: CASSYSWTAHEQYF; DNA: TGTGCCAGCAGTTACTCCTGGACGGCGCACGAGCAGTACTTC
size: .; J: TRBJ2-7; D: .; V: TRBV7-9; CDR3: CASSLARYEQYF; DNA: TGTGCCAGCAGCTTAGCGAGATACGAGCAGTACTTC
size: .; J: TRBJ2-5; D: TRBD2; V: TRBV4-2; CDR3: CASSQDRTSGRAVLRETQYF; DNA: TGTGCCAGCAGCCAAGATAGGACTAGCGGGAGGGCCGTTCTGCGAGAGACCCAGTACTTC
size: .; J: TRBJ2-3; D: .; V: TRBV6-1; CDR3: CASNLGASTDTQYF; DNA: TGTGCCAGCAATCTCGGGGCGAGCACAGATACGCAGTATTTT
size: .; J: TRBJ1-6; D: .; V: TRBV5-4; CDR3: CASSQPDGKSPLHF; DNA: TGTGCCAGCAGCCAACCCGACGGGAAGTCACCCCTCCACTTT
size: .; J: TRBJ1-1; D: .; V: TRBV29-1; CDR3: CSVGGQGNTEAFF; DNA: TGCAGCGTGGGCGGCCAGGGTAACACTGAAGCTTTCTTT
size: .; J: TRBJ2-5; D: .; V: TRBV9; CDR3: CASSVGGETQYF; DNA: TGTGCCAGCAGCGTGGGCGGGGAGACCCAGTACTTC
size: .; J: TRBJ1-2; D: TRBD1; V: TRBV11-2; CDR3: CASSSPGQQANYGYTF; DNA: TGTGCCAGCAGCTCTCCGGGACAGCAAGCTAACTATGGCTACACCTTC
size: .; J: TRBJ2-3; D: .; V: TRBV7-2; CDR3: CASSFAPTDTQYF; DNA: TGTGCCAGCAGCTTCGCTCCCACAGATACGCAGTATTTT
size: .; J: TRBJ1-1; D: .; V: TRBV4-1; CDR3: CASSHPFRGLDAFF; DNA: TGCGCCAGCAGCCACCCTTTCAGGGGCTTGGACGCTTTCTTT
size: once; J: TRBJ2-1; D: TRBD2; V: TRBV5-6; CDR3: CASSLVAGGNYNEQFF; DNA: TGTGCCAGCAGCTTGGTAGCGGGGGGAAATTACAATGAGCAGTTCTTC
size: .; J: TRBJ2-2; D: .; V: TRBV15; CDR3: CATSRDRGAGELFF; DNA: TGTGCCACCAGCAGAGACAGGGGTGCCGGGGAGCTGTTTTTT
size: .; J: TRBJ1-4; D: TRBD1; V: TRBV9; CDR3: CASSPRTGRPNEKLFF; DNA: TGTGCCAGCAGCCCCAGGACAGGGAGGCCTAATGAAAAACTGTTTTTT
size: .; J: TRBJ2-5; D: TRBD2; V: TRBV5-8; CDR3: CASSLGSGRARETQYF; DNA: TGTGCCAGCAGCTTGGGTAGCGGGAGGGCCCGTGAGACCCAGTACTTC
size: .; J: TRBJ1-1; D: .; V: TRBV27; CDR3: CASSRYGLTEAFF; DNA: TGTGCCAGCAGTCGTTATGGGCTCACTGAAGCTTTCTTT
size: .; J: TRBJ2-2; D: .; V: TRBV7-9; CDR3: CAGREYTGELFF; DNA: TGTGCCGGCCGGGAGTACACCGGGGAGCTGTTTTTT
size: .; J: TRBJ2-7; D: .; V: TRBV28; CDR3: CASSFRLDTLSYEQYF; DNA: TGTGCCAGCAGTTTTCGGCTCGATACCCTCTCCTACGAGCAGTACTTC
size: .; J: TRBJ2-3; D: .; V: TRBV7-9; CDR3: CASSSEIGAARGTQYF; DNA: TGTGCCAGCAGCTCCGAGATTGGGGCCGCACGGGGTACGCAGTATTTT
size: .; J: TRBJ2-1; D: .; V: TRBV7-9; CDR3: CASSLAGSYNEQFF; DNA: TGTGCCAGCAGCTTAGCGGGATCGTACAATGAGCAGTTCTTC
size: .; J: TRBJ1-4; D: .; V: TRBV5-1; CDR3: CASSLVGRGATNEKLFF; DNA: TGCGCCAGCAGCTTGGTGGGGAGGGGAGCAACTAATGAAAAACTGTTTTTT
size: .; J: TRBJ1-2; D: .; V: TRBV7-9; CDR3: CASSLEDSGYTF; DNA: TGTGCCAGCAGCTTAGAAGATAGTGGCTACACCTTC
size: .; J: TRBJ1-2; D: .; V: TRBV6-1; CDR3: CASMTLTGGYTF; DNA: TGTGCCAGCATGACATTAACGGGGGGCTACACCTTC
size: .; J: TRBJ1-5; D: .; V: TRBV5-1; CDR3: CASSLGTGQLSQPQHF; DNA: TGCGCCAGCAGCTTGGGGACGGGTCAATTGAGTCAGCCCCAGCATTTT
size: .; J: TRBJ1-6; D: .; V: TRBV7-9; CDR3: CASSDPLTPLHF; DNA: TGTGCCAGCAGCGACCCCCTGACACCCCTCCACTTT
size: once; J: TRBJ2-7; D: .; V: TRBV7-9; CDR3: CASSSGLYEQYF; DNA: TGTGCCAGCAGCTCCGGCCTCTACGAGCAGTACTTC
size: .; J: TRBJ2-3; D: TRBD1; V: TRBV6-5; CDR3: CASSTGQHTDTQYF; DNA: TGTGCCAGCAGTACGGGACAGCACACAGATACGCAGTATTTT
size: .; J: TRBJ2-7; D: .; V: TRBV10-2; CDR3: CASNGGHEQYF; DNA: TGCGCCAGCAATGGGGGCCACGAGCAGTACTTC
size: .; J: TRBJ1-1; D: .; V: TRBV21-1; CDR3: CASSRRGLHALGDRGTEAFF; DNA: TGTGCCAGCAGTCGAAGGGGGCTCCATGCCCTAGGAGATCGGGGGACTGAAGCTTTCTTT
size: .; J: TRBJ2-2; D: .; V: TRBV5-1; CDR3: CASSSNVQVSGELFF; DNA: TGCGCCAGCAGCAGTAACGTTCAAGTCAGCGGGGAGCTGTTTTTT